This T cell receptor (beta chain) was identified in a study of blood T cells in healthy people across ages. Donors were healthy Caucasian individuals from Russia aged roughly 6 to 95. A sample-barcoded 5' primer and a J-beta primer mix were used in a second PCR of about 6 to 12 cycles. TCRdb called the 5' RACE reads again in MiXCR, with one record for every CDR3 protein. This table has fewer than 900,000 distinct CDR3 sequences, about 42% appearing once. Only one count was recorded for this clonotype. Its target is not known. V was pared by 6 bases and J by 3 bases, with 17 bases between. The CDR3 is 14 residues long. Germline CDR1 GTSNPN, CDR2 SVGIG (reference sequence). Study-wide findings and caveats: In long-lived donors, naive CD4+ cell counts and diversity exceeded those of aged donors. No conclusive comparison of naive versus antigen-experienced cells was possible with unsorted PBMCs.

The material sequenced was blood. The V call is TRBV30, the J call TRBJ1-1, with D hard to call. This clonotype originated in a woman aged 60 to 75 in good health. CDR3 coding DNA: TGTGCCTGCGCGTGGACGGGAAGGGACACTGAAGCTTTCTTT. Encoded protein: CACAWTGRDTEAFF.